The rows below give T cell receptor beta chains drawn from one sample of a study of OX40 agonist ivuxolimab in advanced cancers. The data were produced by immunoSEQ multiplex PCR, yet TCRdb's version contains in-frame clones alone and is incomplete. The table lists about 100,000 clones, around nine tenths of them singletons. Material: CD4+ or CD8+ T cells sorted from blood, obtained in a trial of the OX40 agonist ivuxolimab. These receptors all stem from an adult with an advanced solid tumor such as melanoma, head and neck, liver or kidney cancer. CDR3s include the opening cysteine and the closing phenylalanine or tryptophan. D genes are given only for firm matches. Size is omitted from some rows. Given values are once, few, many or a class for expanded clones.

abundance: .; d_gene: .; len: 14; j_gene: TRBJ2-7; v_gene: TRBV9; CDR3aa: CASSVAQIPYEQYF; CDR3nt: TGTGCCAGCAGCGTAGCTCAGATCCCCTACGAGCAGTACTTC
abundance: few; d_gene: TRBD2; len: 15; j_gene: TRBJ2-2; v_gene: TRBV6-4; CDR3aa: CASRGLAKNTGELFF; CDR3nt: TGTGCCAGCCGGGGACTAGCGAAGAACACCGGGGAGCTGTTTTTT
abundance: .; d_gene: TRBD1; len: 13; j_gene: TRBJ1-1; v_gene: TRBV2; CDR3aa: CASRGQGWTEAFF; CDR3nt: TGTGCCAGCAGGGGACAGGGTTGGACTGAAGCTTTCTTT
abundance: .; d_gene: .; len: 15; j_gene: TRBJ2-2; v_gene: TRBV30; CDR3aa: CACQAGTRGAGELFF; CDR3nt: TGTGCCTGCCAGGCCGGGACAAGGGGGGCCGGGGAGCTGTTTTTT
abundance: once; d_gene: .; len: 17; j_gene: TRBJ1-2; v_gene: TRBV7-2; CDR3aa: CASSAQVRTSANYGYTF; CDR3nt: TGTGCCAGCAGCGCCCAGGTTAGGACGTCGGCTAACTATGGCTACACCTTC
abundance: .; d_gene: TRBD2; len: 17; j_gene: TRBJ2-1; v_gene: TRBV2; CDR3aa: CASSVSGGPYTPNEQFF; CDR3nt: TGTGCCAGCAGTGTTTCGGGGGGGCCCTACACTCCCAATGAGCAGTTCTTC
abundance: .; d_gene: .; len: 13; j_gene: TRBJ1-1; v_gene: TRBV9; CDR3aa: CASSRGQNTEAFF; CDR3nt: TGTGCCAGCAGCCGGGGTCAGAACACTGAAGCTTTCTTT
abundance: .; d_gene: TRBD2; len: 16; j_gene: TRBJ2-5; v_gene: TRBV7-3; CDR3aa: CASSHPGGLGQETQYF; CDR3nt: TGTGCCAGCAGCCACCCGGGGGGACTCGGCCAAGAGACCCAGTACTTC
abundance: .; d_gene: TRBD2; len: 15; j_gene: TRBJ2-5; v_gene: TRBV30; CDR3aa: CAWSVPAGGQETQYF; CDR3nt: TGTGCCTGGAGTGTTCCGGCGGGAGGCCAAGAGACCCAGTACTTC
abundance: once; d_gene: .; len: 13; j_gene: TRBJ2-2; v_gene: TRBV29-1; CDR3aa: CSASEGGTGELFF; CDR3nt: TGCAGCGCCTCAGAGGGAGGCACCGGGGAGCTGTTTTTT
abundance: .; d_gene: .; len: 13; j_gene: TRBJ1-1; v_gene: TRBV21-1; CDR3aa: CASSRGWNTEAFF; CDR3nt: TGTGCCAGCAGTAGGGGGTGGAACACTGAAGCTTTCTTT
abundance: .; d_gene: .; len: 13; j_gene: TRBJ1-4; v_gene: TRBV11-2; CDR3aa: CASSLLYNEKLFF; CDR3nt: TGTGCCAGCAGCTTACTGTATAATGAAAAACTGTTTTTT
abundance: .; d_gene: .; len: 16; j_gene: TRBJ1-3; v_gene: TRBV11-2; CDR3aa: CASSAGRGRSGNTIYF; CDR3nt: TGTGCCAGCAGCGCGGGTCGGGGTCGCTCTGGAAACACCATATATTTT
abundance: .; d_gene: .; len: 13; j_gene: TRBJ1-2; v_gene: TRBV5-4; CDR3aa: CASRLGGAYGYTF; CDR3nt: TGTGCCAGCAGGTTAGGGGGGGCGTATGGCTACACCTTC